The 27 T cell receptor beta chains in this list originate from one sample, sequenced in a study of post-analysis software for immune sequencing data. Study-level points and caveats: Comparison of patients with controls showed about 5 TRBV segments more frequent in patients, TRBV5-6, TRBV5-1 and TRBV20-1 among them.

For these receptors, no antigen is known. Carried by the TCR beta cDNA libraries were unique molecular identifiers. MiXCR was run by TCRdb on the PCR reads, yielding one entry per CDR3 protein. Counted here are 750,000 to 950,000 distinct CDR3 sequences, approximately 53% occurring once; the ten biggest clones make up over 4%. The specimen sequenced was blood. Source of these receptors: a girl aged 5-17 years with multiple sclerosis.

This chain uses TRBV5-1 with TRBJ2-5; D could derive from TRBD1 or TRBD2 (6 bases each). The J call may be incorrect, as the DNA end agrees better with TRBJ2-7. Germline CDR1 SGHRS, CDR2 YFSETQ. CDR3 length: 16 residues. The CDR3 here is CASSLILGGHTHEQYF. The CDR3 nucleotides read TGCGCCAGCAGCTTGATTTTGGGGGGCCACACCCACGAGCAGTACTTC.

The chain has TRBV5-1 and TRBJ2-7; TRBD1 agrees at 7 bases. The CDR3 consists of 15 residues. Germline lookup yields CDR1 SGHRS and CDR2 YFSETQ. With V trimmed by 6 bases and J by 1 base, 10 bases remained unmatched. The CDR3, as DNA: TGCGCCAGCAACGGAAGACAGGGACCTTCCTACGAGCAGTACTTC. This gives the protein CASNGRQGPSYEQYF.

This clonotype turned up a few times. The rearrangement links TRBV20-1 to TRBJ1-5, with no clear D. The CDR3 contains 14 residues. The germline V gene encodes CDR1 DFQATT and CDR2 SNEGSKA (reference sequence). Trimming pared 1 base from V and 0 bases from J, leaving 7 bases between. In nucleotides, the CDR3 is TGCAGTGCTAGAGGGCCGGATAGCAATCAGCCCCAGCATTTT. Its protein is CSARGPDSNQPQHF.

V usage is TRBV10-2 and J usage is TRBJ2-5, with D tentatively TRBD2 (5 bases). The V end was cut by 0 bases, the J end by 5 bases, with 19 bases between. This CDR3 has 17 amino acids. Germline assignment: CDR1 WSHSY and CDR2 SAAADI. The CDR3 nucleotides are TGCGCCAGCAGTGAGTCGAGGGAGCAGCGGTCCATGGAGACCCAGTACTTC. Its translation: CASSESREQRSMETQYF.

The rearrangement joins TRBV29-1 to TRBJ2-5; TRBD1 aligns across 9 bases. The CDR3 covers 15 residues. The germline V gene encodes CDR1 SQVTM and CDR2 ANQGSEA. Unmatched junction bases numbered 8, after V lost 0 bases and J lost 6 bases. CDR3 in DNA: TGCAGCGTTGAAGAATGGGCCGACAGGGGGAAGACCCAGTACTTC. This translates into CSVEEWADRGKTQYF.

The chain couples TRBV12-3 or TRBV12-4 to TRBJ1-1; D uncertain. Trimming removed 6 bases from V and 0 bases from J, with 8 bases in between. The length of the CDR3 is 13 residues. CDR3 region: CASRENMNTEAFF. The CDR3 coding sequence is TGTGCCAGCAGAGAGAACATGAACACTGAAGCTTTCTTT.

The chain has TRBV7-9 and TRBJ2-1; TRBD2 aligns across 9 bases. V trimming: 1 base; J trimming: 9 bases; junction bases outside the gene matches: 13. This CDR3 region has 17 residues. Germline V CDR1 and CDR2: SEHNR, FQNEAQ (reference sequence). The CDR3 nucleotides read TGTGCCAGCAGCTTAGGGCCCGGCGGGAGGGTCTCGAGTGAGCAGTTCTTC. Translated: CASSLGPGGRVSSEQFF.

This clonotype was observed a few times. This chain uses TRBV29-1 with TRBJ2-1; 8 bases are a match to TRBD2. Germline V CDR1 and CDR2: SQVTM, ANQGSEA. This CDR3 has 15 residues. The junction had 9 bases not matched to a gene; V was cut back by 6 bases and J by 2 bases. CDR3 coding DNA: TGCAGCGTGATGGTCCTAGCGGGCCCCTACAATGAGCAGTTCTTC. Its protein product is CSVMVLAGPYNEQFF.

V and J are TRBV12-3 or TRBV12-4 and TRBJ2-7; 8 positions agree with TRBD1. The assigned J gene may be wrong: the sequence end matches TRBJ2-5 better. This CDR3 has 17 residues. CDR3 residues: CASSKLPGQAGGETQYF. DNA for the CDR3: TGTGCCAGCAGCAAACTTCCGGGACAGGCGGGTGGAGAGACCCAGTACTTC.

This rearrangement joins TRBV29-1 to TRBJ2-5; D call uncertain. This CDR3 spans 11 amino acids. Trimming cost V 6 bases and J 7 bases, with 12 bases left between them. Germline CDR1 SQVTM, CDR2 ANQGSEA. The CDR3 region is CSVAYSGTQYF. Here the CDR3 DNA reads TGCAGCGTGGCATATTCGGGGACCCAGTACTTC.

The chain has TRBV20-1 and TRBJ2-3; 8 nucleotides align to TRBD1. The CDR3 totals 15 residues. Trimming removed 6 bases from V and 8 bases from J; junction bases left unmatched: 16. The germline V gene encodes CDR1 DFQATT and CDR2 SNEGSKA (reference sequence). This chain's CDR3 is CSARGSRGQGATQYF. The CDR3 DNA reads TGCAGTGCAAGGGGGTCCAGGGGGCAAGGGGCTACGCAGTATTTT.

This clonotype came up a few times. The gene calls are TRBV27 and TRBJ2-3; D tentatively reads TRBD1 or TRBD2 (5 bases each). V was pared by 5 bases and J by 1 base, with 13 bases between. Germline CDR1 and CDR2: MNHEY and SMNVEV (reference sequence). The CDR3 runs to 15 residues. The chain's CDR3 is CASSHWGSRTDTQYF. The CDR3 DNA reads TGTGCCAGCAGTCACTGGGGGTCACGCACAGATACGCAGTATTTT.

The chain recombines TRBV15 with TRBJ1-2; 11 bases match TRBD1. V dropped 0 bases and J dropped 5; count of bases not matched to a gene: 5. The germline gives CDR1 LNHNV, CDR2 YYDKDF (reference sequence). The length of the CDR3 is 16 residues. The CDR3 nucleotides read TGTGCCACCAGCAGAGATCTGGGACAGGGGGTTTATGGCTACACCTTC. It translates to CATSRDLGQGVYGYTF.

This clonotype was found a few times. This rearrangement joins TRBV15 to TRBJ2-1; no clear D. V lost 8 bases to trimming and J lost 0 bases, with 11 bases between them. Germline CDR1 reads LNHNV; CDR2 reads YYDKDF (reference sequence). The CDR3 consists of 14 residues. CDR3 coding DNA: TGTGCCACCGCTTACAAGAGCTCCTACAATGAGCAGTTCTTC. Translation: CATAYKSSYNEQFF. Full variable domain (remainder filled in from reference TRBV15 and TRBJ2-1): DAMVIQNPRYQVTQFGKPVTLSCSQTLNHNVMYWYQQKSSQAPKLLFHYYDKDFNNEADTPDNFQSRRPNTSFCFLDIRSPGLGDTAMYLCATAYKSSYNEQFFGPGTRLTVL.

This clonotype was counted only a few times. The J gene is TRBJ2-5, the V gene TRBV5-1; 10 bases line up with TRBD2. The closer fit of TRBJ2-7 to the DNA end suggests the J call may be wrong. The germline V gene encodes CDR1 SGHRS and CDR2 YFSETQ. This CDR3 contains 14 residues. The CDR3 nucleotides are TGCGCCAGCAGCTTTCTGGGGACTAGCGACGAGCAGTACTTC. This sequence encodes CASSFLGTSDEQYF.

The chain recombines TRBV6-5 with TRBJ2-1; D not resolved. Germline lookup yields CDR1 MNHEY and CDR2 SVGAGI. V was shortened by 5 bases and J by 9 bases, with 8 bases between the two germline ends. The CDR3 totals 11 residues. Written as DNA, the CDR3 is TGTGCCAGCAGTCACAGAGGTGAGCAGTTCTTC. Protein sequence: CASSHRGEQFF.

The chain recombines TRBV7-2 with TRBJ1-2; no firm D call. CDR1 is SGHTA, CDR2 FQGNSA, per germline. CDR3 length: 13 amino acids. The ends were cut back, 4 bases at V and 8 bases at J, with 14 bases in the middle. The DNA for the CDR3 is TGTGCCAGCAGCTCAGCCCCAGGAAAAGGCTACACCTTC. Its translation: CASSSAPGKGYTF.

The chain uses TRBV3-1 and TRBJ2-7; 9 bases line up with TRBD2. The trim removed 1 base at V and 9 bases at J, leaving 13 bases unmatched. Germline V CDR1 and CDR2: LGHDT, YNNKEL (reference sequence). This CDR3 spans 16 amino acids. The CDR3 bases are TGTGCCAGCAGCCAAGCCCCGGGGCTAGCGGGAATGGGGCAGTACTTC. It yields the protein CASSQAPGLAGMGQYF.

This rearrangement joins TRBV3-1 to TRBJ2-6; D not certain. CDR3 size: 20 residues. The V end was cut by 2 bases, the J end by 0 bases, with 20 bases between. Germline V gene sequence: CDR1 LGHDT, CDR2 YNNKEL (reference sequence). DNA for the CDR3: TGTGCCAGCAGCCAAATCCGGAGTATTCCGAATTACTCTGGGGCCAACGTCCTGACTTTC. Translated: CASSQIRSIPNYSGANVLTF.

This clonotype is a singleton in its sample. V usage is TRBV7-2 and J usage is TRBJ2-1; 9 bases are a match to TRBD2. The J call may be wrong; the DNA end is better matched by TRBJ2-7. CDR1 is SGHTA and CDR2 is FQGNSA in the germline V gene. This CDR3 contains 18 residues. The CDR3 DNA reads TGTGCCAGCAGCTTAGCGCCTAGCGGGGCAAGCTCCTACAATGAGCAGTACTTC. It specifies CASSLAPSGASSYNEQYF.

The chain is built from TRBV6-2 or TRBV6-3 and TRBJ2-7, with D uncertain. The CDR3 has 14 residues. CDR1 MNHEY and CDR2 SVGEGT come from the germline V gene. The V end lost 6 bases, the J end lost 8 bases, and 20 bases lay between the germline ends. The DNA of the CDR3 is TGTGCCAGCAGCCCTGGTTCTGTGTCGCAGAAGCAGTACTTC. Translated, it gives CASSPGSVSQKQYF.

This chain links TRBV12-3 or TRBV12-4 with TRBJ2-2; unclear D gene. V shed 0 bases and J shed 3 bases, with 8 bases lying between them. CDR3 size: 15 residues. This CDR3 is CASSLAGPYTGELFF. CDR3 bases: TGTGCCAGCAGTTTAGCCGGCCCCTACACCGGGGAGCTGTTTTTT.

This clonotype was observed a few times. This chain joins TRBV29-1 and TRBJ2-1; a weak D match, TRBD2 (5 bases). The CDR3 sequence is 14 residues long. Trimming shortened V by 7 bases and J by 1 base, and 14 bases separated the two germline ends. Germline CDR1 reads SQVTM; CDR2 reads ANQGSEA. The CDR3 sequence is CSAPGRGSYNEQFF. The CDR3 region has the DNA TGCAGCGCCCCAGGTCGAGGGTCCTACAATGAGCAGTTCTTC.

This rearrangement joins TRBV4-1 to TRBJ2-2; D remains unclear. Germline V gene data show CDR1 as MGHRA and CDR2 as YSYEKL. The CDR3 is made up of 15 amino acids. V was pared by 1 base and J by 2 bases, with 8 bases between. This CDR3 reads CASSQATPNTGELFF. The CDR3 bases are TGCGCCAGCAGCCAAGCTACCCCTAACACCGGGGAGCTGTTTTTT.

V gene TRBV12-3 or TRBV12-4 combines with J gene TRBJ2-1; D is ambiguous. Trimming removed 8 bases at V and 6 bases at J, with 20 bases between. This CDR3 comprises 15 residues. The CDR3: CASGQRRSVTNEQFF. The DNA of the CDR3 is TGTGCCAGCGGTCAACGGCGGTCGGTTACCAATGAGCAGTTCTTC.

There are a few counts of this clonotype. This chain joins TRBV29-1 and TRBJ1-2; D is ambiguous. V shed 1 base and J shed 1 base, with 13 bases lying between them. Looked up from germline, CDR1 is SQVTM and CDR2 is ANQGSEA. The CDR3 extends over 15 amino acids. DNA of the CDR3: TGCAGCGTTGAAGGTGGTGAGAACCTTAACTATGGCTACACCTTC. Its translation is CSVEGGENLNYGYTF.

V and J are TRBV3-1 and TRBJ2-6; the D gene is possibly TRBD1 (6 bases). Germline-derived CDR1 and CDR2 are LGHDT and YNNKEL (reference sequence). This CDR3 comprises 19 residues. V dropped 4 bases and J dropped 0 bases, with 19 bases sitting between them. CDR3 in amino acids: CASSRLLGASYSGANVLTF. CDR3 coding DNA: TGTGCCAGCAGCCGTCTGTTGGGGGCTTCTTACTCTGGGGCCAACGTCCTGACTTTC. The full variable domain, rest sourced from reference TRBV3-1 and TRBJ2-6, is DTAVSQTPKYLVTQMGNDKSIKCEQNLGHDTMYWYKQDSKKFLKIMFSYNNKELIINETVPNRFSPKSPDKAHLNLHINSLELGDSAVYFCASSRLLGASYSGANVLTFGAGSRLTVL.